One sample yielded the 16 T cell receptor beta chains listed below, sequenced in a study of vaccination and CD4 T cells after COVID-19. No cognate antigen is known for these TCRs. Treatment described: roughly 10-day PBMC culture with coronavirus spike peptide pools or control peptides (ViraFEST assay). The collection of CD4+ T cells from the unexposed donor took place before the COVID-19 pandemic (2011-2018). The Oncomine TCR Beta short-read assay sequenced DNA from cultured CD4+ T cells. It was from cultured CD4+ T cells that genomic DNA was extracted. Each CDR3 protein gets one entry after TCRdb re-called the PCR reads with MiXCR. Seen here are approximately 9,400 distinct CDR3 sequences, 33% observed once, and the top ten hold 20% to 25%. Sequenced: CD4+ T cells from blood, cultured in vitro. Every receptor here comes from a human donor in good health.

In its sample, this clonotype was seen a few times. The gene calls are TRBV20-1 and TRBJ2-7; TRBD2 is a possible D gene (5 bases). The V end lost 5 bases, the J end lost 1 base, and 15 bases lay between the germline ends. The CDR3 runs to 14 residues. Germline assignment: CDR1 DFQATT and CDR2 SNEGSKA (reference sequence). The CDR3 nucleotides read TGCAGTGCTCAATTGCGGACTGAGTCCTACGAGCAGTACTTC. As protein: CSAQLRTESYEQYF.

J is TRBJ2-1 and V is TRBV6-2 or TRBV6-3; possible D gene TRBD2, 6 bases. V gave up 5 bases and J gave up 4 bases, with 18 bases separating them. The V gene's germline CDR1 is MNHEY and CDR2 SVGEGT. The CDR3 runs to 16 residues. Here the CDR3 DNA reads TGTGCCAGCAGTAGAGTGGGTACTAGCATTTACAATGAGCAGTTCTTC. This gives the protein CASSRVGTSIYNEQFF.

J is TRBJ2-3 and V is TRBV5-4, with a possible D match to TRBD2 (5 bases). CDR1 is SGHNT, CDR2 YYREEE, per germline (reference sequence). The V and J ends lost 7 bases and 1 base respectively, with 16 bases between them. This CDR3 has 15 amino acids. The DNA of the CDR3 is TGTGCCAGCTCGCAGGCACTAGGGCGCACAGATACGCAGTATTTT. The encoded protein is CASSQALGRTDTQYF.

This clonotype was counted only a few times. The chain is built from TRBV24-1 and TRBJ2-3; 9 positions match TRBD2. Trimming took 4 bases from V and 2 from J; bases not matched to a gene: 6. The germline CDR1 and CDR2 sequences are KGHDR and SFDVKD. This CDR3 comprises 16 residues. CDR3 bases: TGTGCCACCAGTGACACGACTAGCGGACACACAGATACGCAGTATTTT. As protein: CATSDTTSGHTDTQYF.

This sequence joins TRBV6-1 and TRBJ2-3; 10 nucleotides agree with TRBD2. The CDR3 length is 16 residues. Trimming cost V 6 bases and J 6 bases; bases outside gene matches: 12. The germline V gene has CDR1 MNHNS and CDR2 SASEGT. CDR3 amino acids: CASRDVSAGGPDTQYF. CDR3 bases: TGTGCCAGCAGAGACGTGTCAGCGGGAGGGCCGGATACGCAGTATTTT.

This clonotype turned up a few times. The chain has TRBV6-2 or TRBV6-3 and TRBJ1-6; 8 nucleotides line up with TRBD1. With V trimmed by 6 bases and J by 0 bases, 1 base remained unmatched. Germline V CDR1 and CDR2: MNHEY, SVGEGT. The CDR3 spans 15 residues. CDR3 residues: CASRTGVSYNSPLHF. The CDR3 bases are TGTGCCAGCAGGACAGGGGTCTCCTATAATTCACCCCTCCACTTT.

This chain connects TRBV11-2 to TRBJ2-5; the D gene is possibly TRBD2 (6 bases). The V end lost 1 base, the J end lost 7 bases, and 19 bases lay between the germline ends. Per the germline V gene, CDR1 is SGHAT and CDR2 is FQNNGV. The CDR3 is 16 amino acids. The CDR3 here is CASSLVGLGLLGTQYF. The CDR3 nucleotides read TGTGCCAGCAGCTTAGTAGGCCTCGGACTATTAGGGACCCAGTACTTC.

J is TRBJ2-7 and V is TRBV7-2; D uncertain. Germline lookup yields CDR1 SGHTA and CDR2 FQGNSA. The CDR3 loop spans 12 amino acids. V dropped 5 bases and J dropped 6 bases, with 11 bases sitting between them. CDR3 in DNA: TGTGCCAGCAGCCCAAGGGCCGGCGAGCAGTACTTC. Translating it yields CASSPRAGEQYF.

Only one count was recorded for this clonotype. The J gene is TRBJ1-6, the V gene TRBV9; D uncertain. CDR1 is SGDLS, CDR2 YYNGEE, per germline. The CDR3 has 14 residues. The germline V and J ends were trimmed by 0 bases and 5 bases, with 6 bases remaining between them. CDR3 in DNA: TGTGCCAGCAGCGTAGTTTCAGATAATTCACCCCTCCACTTT. Amino acid sequence: CASSVVSDNSPLHF.

This clonotype was detected only a few times. The rearrangement links TRBV7-2 to TRBJ1-1, with a weak D call TRBD1 (5 bases). The V end was cut by 1 base, the J end by 5 bases, with 11 bases between. The CDR3 extends over 14 amino acids. Germline values: CDR1 SGHTA, CDR2 FQGNSA. The CDR3 loop is CASSLVGAGTEAFF. In nucleotides, the CDR3 is TGTGCCAGCAGCTTAGTTGGGGCGGGGACTGAAGCTTTCTTT.

The chain employs TRBV19 and TRBJ2-2; 12 bases map to TRBD2. This CDR3 comprises 16 residues. With V trimmed by 6 bases and J by 6 bases, 8 bases remained unmatched. CDR1 and CDR2 (germline): LNHDA, SQIVND (reference sequence). The CDR3 spells CASSPLAGGVAGELFF. As DNA, the CDR3 is TGTGCCAGTAGCCCGCTAGCGGGAGGGGTCGCCGGGGAGCTGTTTTTT. Full variable domain (outside the CDR3, taken from reference TRBV19 and TRBJ2-2): DGGITQSPKYLFRKEGQNVTLSCEQNLNHDAMYWYRQDPGQGLRLIYYSQIVNDFQKGDIAEGYSVSREKKESFPLTVTSAQKNPTAFYLCASSPLAGGVAGELFFGEGSRLTVL.

This clonotype occurred a few times. The rearrangement links TRBV5-4 to TRBJ1-1; 8 bases are shared with TRBD1. Per germline, CDR1 SGHNT and CDR2 YYREEE (reference sequence). Trimming took 4 bases from V and 4 from J; bases not matched to a gene: 9. The CDR3 sequence is 15 residues long. For the CDR3, the DNA is TGTGCCAGCAGCCCTGGCTGGCAGGGGGCCACTGAAGCTTTCTTT. Residues: CASSPGWQGATEAFF.

The rearrangement joins TRBV7-8 to TRBJ2-6; 9 bases match TRBD1. This CDR3 contains 19 residues. The germline V gene has CDR1 SGHVS and CDR2 FQNEAQ. With V trimmed by 3 bases and J by 0 bases, 9 bases remained unmatched. CDR3 sequence reads: CASSFFDRGGASGANVLTF. The CDR3 DNA reads TGTGCCAGCAGCTTCTTTGACAGGGGGGGGGCCTCTGGGGCCAACGTCCTGACTTTC.

This clonotype is medium-sized by share. This rearrangement joins TRBV7-6 to TRBJ1-1, with no clear D. Trimming cost V 4 bases and J 0 bases, with 6 bases left between them. This CDR3 is built from 13 residues. Germline values: CDR1 SGHVS, CDR2 FNYEAQ. The CDR3 sequence is CASSSDMNTEAFF. The DNA for the CDR3 is TGTGCCAGCAGCTCCGATATGAACACTGAAGCTTTCTTT.

V gene TRBV28 combines with J gene TRBJ2-7; 8 positions agree with TRBD2. Germline values: CDR1 MDHEN, CDR2 SYDVKM. CDR3 length: 15 amino acids. The V gene end was trimmed by 4 bases and the J gene end by 6 bases; junction bases not matched to a gene: 11. This CDR3 reads CASSSSGLGPLEQYF. For the CDR3, the DNA is TGTGCCAGCAGTTCCTCGGGACTAGGTCCCCTCGAGCAGTACTTC.

The chain recombines TRBV6-1 with TRBJ2-7, with TRBD2 identical over 8 bases. V was pared by 6 bases and J by 7 bases, with 8 bases of the junction left unmatched. Germline CDR1 MNHNS, CDR2 SASEGT. The CDR3 has 13 amino acids. For the CDR3, the DNA is TGTGCCAGCAGCCCTGGACTAGCTAGGGAGCAGTACTTC. It is translated as CASSPGLAREQYF.